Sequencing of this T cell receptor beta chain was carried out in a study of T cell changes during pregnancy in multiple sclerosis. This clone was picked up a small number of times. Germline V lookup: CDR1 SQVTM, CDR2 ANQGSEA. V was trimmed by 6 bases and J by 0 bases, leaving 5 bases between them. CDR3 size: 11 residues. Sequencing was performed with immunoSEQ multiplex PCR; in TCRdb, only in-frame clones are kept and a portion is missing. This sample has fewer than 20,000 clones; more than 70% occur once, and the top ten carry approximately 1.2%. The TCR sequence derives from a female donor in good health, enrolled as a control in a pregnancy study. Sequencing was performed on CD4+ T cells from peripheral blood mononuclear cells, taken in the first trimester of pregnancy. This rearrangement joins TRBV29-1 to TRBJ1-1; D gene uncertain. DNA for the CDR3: TGCAGCGTGCGGGTGAACACTGAAGCTTTCTTT. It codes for CSVRVNTEAFF.